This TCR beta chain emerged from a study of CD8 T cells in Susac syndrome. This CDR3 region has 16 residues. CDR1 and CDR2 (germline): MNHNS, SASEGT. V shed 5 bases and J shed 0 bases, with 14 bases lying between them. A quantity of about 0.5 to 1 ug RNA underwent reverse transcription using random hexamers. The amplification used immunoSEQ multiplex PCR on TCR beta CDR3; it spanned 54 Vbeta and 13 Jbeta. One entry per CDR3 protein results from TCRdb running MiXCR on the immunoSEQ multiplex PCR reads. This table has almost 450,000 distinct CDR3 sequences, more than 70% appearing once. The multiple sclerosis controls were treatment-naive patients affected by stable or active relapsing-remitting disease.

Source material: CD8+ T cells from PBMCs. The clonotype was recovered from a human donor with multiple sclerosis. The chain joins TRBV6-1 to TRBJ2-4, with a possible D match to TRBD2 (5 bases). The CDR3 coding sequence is TGTGCCAGCAGTCCATCGACGGGATTAGCCAAAAACATTCAGTACTTC. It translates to CASSPSTGLAKNIQYF.